A selection of T cell receptor beta chains follows, all from one sample in a study of metastatic and nonmetastatic thyroid tumors. TCRdb reanalyzed the PCR reads with MiXCR. The data show under 30,000 clones, roughly 17% seen once. What was sequenced was blood. The source is a male donor with papillary thyroid cancer or a benign thyroid nodule (not recorded which). Some clones in this sample may be carry-over from other donors' samples. CDR3s include the opening cysteine and the closing phenylalanine or tryptophan. The order of the fields is V gene, J gene, D gene, CDR3 protein. D genes are given only for firm matches.

>TRBV12-3/TRBV12-4|TRBJ2-1|TRBD1
CASSFDRVFEQFF
>TRBV19|TRBJ2-3|TRBD2
CASSSGRYPDTQYF
>TRBV15|TRBJ1-1|.
CATSRDGLTEAFF
>TRBV5-5|TRBJ2-4|.
CASSLDLAKNIQYF
>TRBV7-2|TRBJ2-3|.
CASSRFLHTQYF
>TRBV20-1|TRBJ2-7|TRBD2
CSAQRTSVDEQYF
>TRBV10-1|TRBJ2-3|TRBD1
CASSGQGTDTQYF
>TRBV27|TRBJ1-5|TRBD1
CASSLYGGRGLRNQPQHF
>TRBV20-1|TRBJ2-7|TRBD2
CSALRTSGREQYF
>TRBV12-3/TRBV12-4|TRBJ2-7|TRBD2
CASLGLPSYEQYF
>TRBV7-9|TRBJ1-1|.
CASSSQSRSVAFF
>TRBV6-1|TRBJ1-2|TRBD1
CASTTGTATSYGYTF
>TRBV2|TRBJ2-5|.
CASSDYPLESTRVAETQYF
>TRBV27|TRBJ1-1|.
CASSLLGGIEAFF
>TRBV18|TRBJ2-5|.
CASSEQETQYF
>TRBV6-1|TRBJ1-4|.
CASSRTGRNEKLFF
>TRBV20-1|TRBJ2-6|.
CSARDRAGANVLTF
>TRBV4-1|TRBJ2-1|TRBD1
CASSQEQGGSYNDQFF
>TRBV18|TRBJ2-1|.
CASSPPPGDYNEQFF
>TRBV6-2/TRBV6-3|TRBJ1-5|.
CASSYSIAGNQPQHF
>TRBV27|TRBJ1-1|.
CASSLNPGMNTEAFF
>TRBV6-5|TRBJ1-1|.
CASSFRQPNTEAFF
>TRBV6-1|TRBJ2-3|.
CASSEASRSDTQYF
>TRBV11-1|TRBJ2-1|TRBD2
CASSFGVGTSGSYNEQFF
>TRBV11-1|TRBJ1-2|.
CASSLDGQRGYTF
>TRBV7-3|TRBJ2-3|.
CASSPELATDTQYF
>TRBV12-5|TRBJ2-7|.
CASGLGGSSYEQYF
>TRBV6-8|TRBJ2-2|.
CASSLKQGGGTGELFF
>TRBV7-8|TRBJ2-7|.
CASSFYVSEGNEQYF
>TRBV28|TRBJ2-7|TRBD1
CASSPPGQGAKQYF
>TRBV18|TRBJ2-5|.
CASSSGEAQYF
>TRBV2|TRBJ2-7|TRBD1
CASRWTGPDEQYF
>TRBV7-9|TRBJ2-1|TRBD2
CASSLALAGGPWDEQFF
>TRBV28|TRBJ1-6|.
CASRGWGNSPLHF
>TRBV28|TRBJ2-7|TRBD1
CASSFSPTGWANEQYF
>TRBV7-3|TRBJ1-1|TRBD1
CASSSGQGWTEAFF
>TRBV6-1|TRBJ2-7|.
CASTKQGHEQYF
>TRBV28|TRBJ1-1|.
CASVPGGAGTEAFF
>TRBV5-1|TRBJ2-7|TRBD1
CASSLEGIRGLGEQYF
>TRBV18|TRBJ2-1|.
CASSPQWEDEQFF
>TRBV14|TRBJ1-6|.
CASSQVRNSPLHF
>TRBV6-2/TRBV6-3|TRBJ2-7|.
CASSLGTGTIYEQYF
>TRBV5-6|TRBJ2-3|.
CASSLGGGFLTDTQYF
>TRBV30|TRBJ1-3|.
CAWSALGGNTIYF
>TRBV7-9|TRBJ2-4|.
CASSLGSAQYF
>TRBV10-3|TRBJ2-7|.
CAIKSTQGSYEQYF
>TRBV20-1|TRBJ1-2|.
CSAETETYGYTF
>TRBV28|TRBJ1-2|.
CASSRSDLSSGYTF
>TRBV6-1|TRBJ2-1|TRBD2
CASSPAGLAGNEQFF
>TRBV10-3|TRBJ2-7|.
CAISTRGEQYF
>TRBV2|TRBJ2-7|TRBD2
CASSEGASGGPYEQYF
>TRBV7-9|TRBJ1-2|.
CASSLPTEGGTHGYTF
>TRBV27|TRBJ2-7|TRBD1
CASRWQGANEQYF